The clone carrying this T cell receptor (beta chain) was seen ten or more times. Its specificity is unknown. The CDR3 consists of 14 residues. Trimming shortened V by 7 bases and J by 2 bases, and 9 bases separated the two germline ends. Researchers made TCR beta libraries by using iRepertoire HTBI primers and running Arm-PCR on CDR3 regions. TCRdb recomputed calls from the multiplex PCR reads with MiXCR, one row per CDR3 protein. Seen here are 400,000 to 500,000 distinct CDR3 sequences, around 15% observed once, and the top ten hold over 15%. These data originate in a study of regulatory T cells in long-lasting Graves disease. As to time point: newly diagnosed GD, antithyroid drugs for less than 3 months. Extracted PBMC RNA gave rise to the TCR library. American Thyroid Association guidelines were used to diagnose Graves' disease. Overall study findings and caveats: Under persistent disease, TRBV28, TRBJ1-2 and TRBJ2-5 were used preferentially.

The same data also went into a second study, on T cells in Graves' hyperthyroidism and ophthalmopathy.

This receptor was taken from a woman aged 45-60 years with Graves disease. This chain links TRBV12-3 or TRBV12-4 with TRBJ1-6; tentatively, D is TRBD1 (5 bases). The material sequenced was peripheral blood mononuclear cells (PBMCs), taken at new diagnosis, from a patient treated with antithyroid drugs. The CDR3 bases are TGTGCCAGCAATCAGGGCACCTATAATTCACCCCTCCACTTT. As protein: CASNQGTYNSPLHF.